These T cell receptor beta chains were read from a single sample in a study of identical twins. TCRdb ran MiXCR on the 5' RACE reads and lists one entry per CDR3 protein. This table has 200,000 to 300,000 distinct CDR3 sequences, 9.5% to 15% appearing once. This sample was shared with a second study, whose subject was yellow fever vaccine responses in identical twins.

The sample comprised memory (CD45RO+) T cells sorted from blood. These receptors were obtained from a woman under 30 in good health. Both conserved end residues are trimmed from each CDR3. The order of the fields is D gene, V gene, J gene, CDR3 protein. D genes are given only for firm matches.

d_gene: TRBD1
v_gene: TRBV5-8
j_gene: TRBJ2-3
CDR3aa: ASSPGTGARRDTQY

d_gene: .
v_gene: TRBV29-1
j_gene: TRBJ2-3
CDR3aa: SENTDTQY

d_gene: .
v_gene: TRBV28
j_gene: TRBJ2-5
CDR3aa: ASEEARETQY

d_gene: .
v_gene: TRBV6-6
j_gene: TRBJ2-4
CDR3aa: ASSIVALGRGIRAKNIQY

d_gene: .
v_gene: TRBV7-6
j_gene: TRBJ2-7
CDR3aa: ASSLVRGAEQY

d_gene: .
v_gene: TRBV3-1
j_gene: TRBJ1-2
CDR3aa: ASSQADMGGYT

d_gene: .
v_gene: TRBV4-2
j_gene: TRBJ2-1
CDR3aa: ASSQDQADYNEQF

d_gene: .
v_gene: TRBV5-6
j_gene: TRBJ2-6
CDR3aa: ASSLVGLSGANVLT

d_gene: .
v_gene: TRBV15
j_gene: TRBJ1-4
CDR3aa: ATSRAPGVSNEKLF

d_gene: .
v_gene: TRBV24-1
j_gene: TRBJ2-2
CDR3aa: ATSDNYRDAGELF

d_gene: .
v_gene: TRBV5-1
j_gene: TRBJ1-1
CDR3aa: ASSLGLGALNTEAF

d_gene: TRBD1
v_gene: TRBV7-7
j_gene: TRBJ2-7
CDR3aa: ASSYDRGYEQY

d_gene: TRBD2
v_gene: TRBV12-3/TRBV12-4
j_gene: TRBJ2-3
CDR3aa: ASRQTSGRALTQY

d_gene: .
v_gene: TRBV21-1
j_gene: TRBJ2-7
CDR3aa: ATPKRGDSYEQY

d_gene: .
v_gene: TRBV3-1
j_gene: TRBJ2-6
CDR3aa: ASSRSASGANVLT

d_gene: .
v_gene: TRBV10-3
j_gene: TRBJ1-5
CDR3aa: AISAGVRQPQH

d_gene: .
v_gene: TRBV28
j_gene: TRBJ2-1
CDR3aa: ASNPVGQMLTEQF

d_gene: .
v_gene: TRBV28
j_gene: TRBJ2-7
CDR3aa: ASSGSYYEQY

d_gene: TRBD2
v_gene: TRBV7-2
j_gene: TRBJ2-3
CDR3aa: ASSLAGAGGPRTDTQY

d_gene: TRBD1
v_gene: TRBV7-2
j_gene: TRBJ2-1
CDR3aa: ASSSSRRQGYEQF

d_gene: .
v_gene: TRBV7-8
j_gene: TRBJ2-6
CDR3aa: ASSHVISARDSGANVLT

d_gene: .
v_gene: TRBV7-9
j_gene: TRBJ2-5
CDR3aa: ASSPRKSGGGETQY

d_gene: TRBD2
v_gene: TRBV5-1
j_gene: TRBJ2-2
CDR3aa: ASTSDVGTSGRHTNTGELF

d_gene: .
v_gene: TRBV7-2
j_gene: TRBJ1-2
CDR3aa: ASSLKSNYGYT

d_gene: .
v_gene: TRBV7-2
j_gene: TRBJ2-4
CDR3aa: ASSGGRIDIQY

d_gene: .
v_gene: TRBV12-3/TRBV12-4
j_gene: TRBJ2-7
CDR3aa: ASSFPQGPREQY

d_gene: .
v_gene: TRBV6-5
j_gene: TRBJ2-3
CDR3aa: ASSYSRQAGTHMDTQY

d_gene: TRBD1
v_gene: TRBV4-2
j_gene: TRBJ1-6
CDR3aa: ASSQDPGTANSPLH

d_gene: .
v_gene: TRBV29-1
j_gene: TRBJ1-2
CDR3aa: RVTGRLYGYT

d_gene: TRBD1
v_gene: TRBV2
j_gene: TRBJ1-1
CDR3aa: ASQQGLTEAF

d_gene: .
v_gene: TRBV20-1
j_gene: TRBJ2-5
CDR3aa: SARKGAETQY

d_gene: .
v_gene: TRBV5-1
j_gene: TRBJ2-5
CDR3aa: ASSLSNGYQETQY

d_gene: TRBD2
v_gene: TRBV25-1
j_gene: TRBJ2-7
CDR3aa: ASSRGERTQY

d_gene: .
v_gene: TRBV6-1
j_gene: TRBJ2-1
CDR3aa: ASSKTSRKNEQF

d_gene: TRBD2
v_gene: TRBV11-2
j_gene: TRBJ2-1
CDR3aa: ASSLDSPSGSRNEQF

d_gene: TRBD2
v_gene: TRBV29-1
j_gene: TRBJ2-7
CDR3aa: SVERLAGVYEQY

d_gene: .
v_gene: TRBV28
j_gene: TRBJ2-5
CDR3aa: ASSGGRWVETQY

d_gene: .
v_gene: TRBV7-2
j_gene: TRBJ2-7
CDR3aa: ASSSSSRSHEQY

d_gene: .
v_gene: TRBV2
j_gene: TRBJ2-1
CDR3aa: ASSETYRRSDNEQF

d_gene: TRBD2
v_gene: TRBV13
j_gene: TRBJ2-3
CDR3aa: ASSYPLLAGEADTQY

d_gene: .
v_gene: TRBV12-3/TRBV12-4
j_gene: TRBJ2-1
CDR3aa: ASRGDNHYEQF

d_gene: .
v_gene: TRBV28
j_gene: TRBJ2-3
CDR3aa: ASSDGDHTDTQY